The 18 T cell receptor beta chains given below trace back to one sample, sequenced in a study of T cell responses to AZD1222 COVID-19 vaccine. Produced via immunoSEQ multiplex PCR; TCRdb's table is partial and in-frame only. Of some 200,000 clones in the sample, more than 80% are singletons; the top ten hold about 6.1%. This material consisted of peripheral blood, taken on day 0 of AZD1222 vaccination. Receptors were obtained from an adult in good health.

The rearrangement uses TRBV28 and TRBJ2-2, with 9 bases that match TRBD2. The CDR3 consists of 19 residues. After removal of 5 bases from V and 0 bases from J, the junction contained 13 bases not matched to a gene. CDR1 and CDR2 (germline): MDHEN, SYDVKM. CDR3 nucleotide sequence: TGTGCCAGCAGTACCCCAACTAGCGGGTTTTACGCGAACACCGGGGAGCTGTTTTTT. It codes for CASSTPTSGFYANTGELFF.

This chain connects TRBV30 to TRBJ2-1; 9 bases match TRBD1. Germline V gene lookup returns CDR1 GTSNPN and CDR2 SVGIG (reference sequence). The CDR3 is 15 residues long. Unmatched junction bases numbered 7, after V lost 2 bases and J lost 5 bases. CDR3 in amino acids: CAWSPTGTGNNEQFF. The CDR3 DNA reads TGTGCCTGGAGTCCGACCGGGACAGGGAACAATGAGCAGTTCTTC.

The genes are TRBV12-3 or TRBV12-4 and TRBJ1-4; 7 nucleotides agree with TRBD1. The CDR3 length is 13 residues. After removal of 10 bases from V and 7 bases from J, the junction contained 9 bases not matched to a gene. The DNA of the CDR3 is TGTGCCAACCGCAAGGGGGCGAGTGAAAAACTGTTTTTT. Translating gives CANRKGASEKLFF.

The V and J genes are TRBV5-6 and TRBJ1-5; D unclear. Germline CDR1 SGHDT, CDR2 YYEEEE. V was trimmed by 2 bases and J by 3 bases, leaving 3 bases between them. This CDR3 region has 12 residues. The CDR3 DNA sequence: TGTGCCAGCAGCTTAAACAATCAGCCCCAGCATTTT. It yields the protein CASSLNNQPQHF.

The chain has TRBV19 and TRBJ1-6; no clear D gene. This CDR3 region has 13 residues. The germline V gene has CDR1 LNHDA and CDR2 SQIVND (reference sequence). Trimming stripped 4 bases from V and 7 bases from J, with 8 bases between. CDR3 sequence (DNA): TGTGCCAGTAGTACAGGACTGAATTCACCCCTCCACTTT. It yields the protein CASSTGLNSPLHF.

The V and J genes are TRBV4-3 and TRBJ1-3; maybe TRBD1 (5 bases). V was pared by 0 bases and J by 3 bases, with 12 bases between. There are 16 residues in the CDR3. Germline V gene data show CDR1 as LGHNA and CDR2 as YSLEER. DNA of the CDR3: TGCGCCAGCAGCCAAGATCTGGGGGGTTATGGAAACACCATATATTTT. Translated, it gives CASSQDLGGYGNTIYF.

This clone appeared a single time. The chain has TRBV6-4 and TRBJ2-2; TRBD1 might be the D (6 bases). Trimming pared 2 bases from V and 3 bases from J, leaving 13 bases between. The CDR3 loop spans 16 amino acids. Germline CDR1 is MRHNA and CDR2 is SNTAGT. The CDR3 is CASSDRIKGDTGELFF. The CDR3 nucleotides are TGTGCCAGCAGTGACAGAATTAAGGGGGACACCGGGGAGCTGTTTTTT.

This chain links TRBV29-1 with TRBJ2-5; D is perhaps TRBD2 (5 bases). CDR3 length: 14 amino acids. The germline CDR1 and CDR2 sequences are SQVTM and ANQGSEA. V lost 3 bases and J lost 4, with 15 bases in between. DNA for the CDR3: TGCAGCGTTGAGCGGGCTATATCGAGAGAGACCCAGTACTTC. It is translated as CSVERAISRETQYF.

V and J are TRBV10-1 and TRBJ2-2; 8 nucleotides align to TRBD1. The ends lost 8 bases at V and 2 bases at J; junction bases unmatched: 4. CDR3 length: 14 amino acids. Germline V gene lookup returns CDR1 WNHNN and CDR2 SYGVQD (reference sequence). The CDR3 nucleotides are TGCGCCAGCGGGGCAGGGGGCAACACCGGGGAGCTGTTTTTT. Protein sequence: CASGAGGNTGELFF.

This clone was recorded once. The chain recombines TRBV18 with TRBJ1-2, with D perhaps TRBD1 (5 bases). Germline CDR1 and CDR2: KGHSH and LQKENI. The CDR3 loop spans 16 amino acids. Trimming left V 3 bases short and J 5 bases short, with 19 bases between. Written as DNA, the CDR3 is TGTGCCAGCTCACCCACTGGAACTCAGGGAGGGTATGGCTACACCTTC. As protein: CASSPTGTQGGYGYTF. Complete variable domain (other parts from reference TRBV18 and TRBJ1-2): NAGVMQNPRHLVRRRGQEARLRCSPMKGHSHVYWYRQLPEEGLKFMVYLQKENIIDESGMPKERFSAEFPKEGPSILRIQQVVRGDSAAYFCASSPTGTQGGYGYTFGSGTRLTVV.

This clone came up a few times. J is TRBJ2-7 and V is TRBV28, with 8 nucleotides matching TRBD1. V shed 4 bases and J 4 bases; nucleotides not matched to a gene: 9. The CDR3 consists of 15 residues. CDR1 is MDHEN, CDR2 SYDVKM, per germline. CDR3 in amino acids: CASSSMTGAQYEQYF. The CDR3 nucleotides read TGTGCCAGCAGTTCTATGACAGGGGCACAGTACGAGCAGTACTTC. Drawing the rest from reference TRBV28 and TRBJ2-7, the complete variable domain is DVKVTQSSRYLVKRTGEKVFLECVQDMDHENMFWYRQDPGLGLRLIYFSYDVKMKEKGDIPEGYSVSREKKERFSLILESASTNQTSMYLCASSSMTGAQYEQYFGPGTRLTVT.

This chain connects TRBV5-1 to TRBJ1-6; tentative D call: TRBD1 (5 bases). CDR3 length equals 16 residues. Germline CDR1 reads SGHRS; CDR2 reads YFSETQ. The V end was cut by 0 bases, the J end by 9 bases, with 16 bases between. The DNA of the CDR3 is TGCGCCAGCAGCTTGGGGGGCCTCGGGGAGGGTTCACCCCTCCACTTT. Its protein product is CASSLGGLGEGSPLHF.

The V and J genes are TRBV28 and TRBJ2-7; D may be TRBD1 (5 bases). This CDR3 has 12 amino acids. Germline assignment: CDR1 MDHEN and CDR2 SYDVKM. Trimming shortened V by 6 bases and J by 0 bases, and 6 bases separated the two germline ends. The CDR3 region is CASRDTSYEQYF. The CDR3 region has the DNA TGTGCCAGCAGGGACACCTCCTACGAGCAGTACTTC.

V usage is TRBV18 and J usage is TRBJ1-5, with 8 nucleotides matching TRBD1. Germline lookup yields CDR1 KGHSH and CDR2 LQKENI. V was pared by 2 bases and J by 5 bases, with 8 bases of the junction left unmatched. The CDR3 sequence is 16 residues long. CDR3 sequence: CASSPRQTGDDQPQHF. For the CDR3, the DNA is TGTGCCAGCTCACCAAGGCAGACAGGGGACGATCAGCCCCAGCATTTT.

The chain couples TRBV3-1 (or the pseudogene TRBV3-2) to TRBJ2-1; the D gene is possibly TRBD2 (6 bases). The CDR3 has 15 residues. Trimming left V 4 bases short and J 10 bases short, with 20 bases between. Germline V lookup: CDR1 LGHDT, CDR2 YNNKEL (reference sequence). The CDR3 protein is CASSPPRDRGREQFF. CDR3 DNA sequence: TGTGCCAGCAGCCCCCCCCGGGACCGGGGGAGAGAGCAGTTCTTC.

This clone was seen only once. This rearrangement joins TRBV6-5 to TRBJ1-2; no firm D call. V lost 4 bases, J lost 0 bases, and 9 bases lay in between. CDR1 and CDR2 (germline): MNHEY, SVGAGI. The CDR3 is 14 residues long. The CDR3 protein is CASSSFGANYGYTF. The CDR3 DNA reads as TGTGCCAGCAGTTCATTTGGAGCTAACTATGGCTACACCTTC.

The V and J genes are TRBV27 and TRBJ2-6, with 7 positions matching TRBD1. After removal of 7 bases from V and 2 bases from J, the junction contained 11 bases not matched to a gene. This CDR3 region has 17 residues. Germline assignment: CDR1 MNHEY and CDR2 SMNVEV (reference sequence). CDR3 loop: CASTSGQYYPGANVLTF. The DNA of the CDR3 is TGTGCCAGCACCTCGGGACAGTACTATCCTGGGGCCAACGTCCTGACTTTC. The complete variable domain, with remaining parts taken from reference TRBV27 and TRBJ2-6, reads EAQVTQNPRYLITVTGKKLTVTCSQNMNHEYMSWYRQDPGLGLRQIYYSMNVEVTDKGDVPEGYKVSRKEKRNFPLILESPSPNQTSLYFCASTSGQYYPGANVLTFGAGSRLTVL.

This chain joins TRBV27 and TRBJ1-5; unclear D gene. The CDR3 has 16 amino acids. Trimming took 5 bases from V and 0 from J, leaving 14 bases between them. Germline V CDR1 and CDR2: MNHEY, SMNVEV (reference sequence). Written as DNA, the CDR3 is TGTGCCAGCAGTAGCCTCTCGGTGGGTAGCAATCAGCCCCAGCATTTT. This sequence encodes CASSSLSVGSNQPQHF.